The TCR beta chain described here comes from a study of blood T cell repertoires in COVID-19 (dated by TCRdb to 2018 to 2020). Describing the broader study: The collaborator samples originated in the United States, Italy and Spain and spanned the acute and convalescent phases of COVID-19. The prospective study material was composed of cDNA or gDNA derived from T cells, B-cell-depleted T cells, or PBMCs. The dataset comprised deeply sampled blood TCRbeta repertoires from subjects exposed to, actively infected with, or recovered from COVID-19. A freely available public database, intended as a resource for researchers studying the immune response to SARS-CoV-2, is where the repertoires were released. The samples were drawn from the first 160 participants of the ongoing ImmuneRACE study and from over 950 subjects provided by 6 global collaborators. A de-identified subject ID, COVID-19 status, age in years and sex were almost always included in the sample metadata. Where HLA class I and class II types were available, the types were taken from metadata supplied by the sample provider, not from assay-based typing. Paper-wide results and their limitations: Clinical and demographic metadata were provided uncurated, with the amount varying by source and participant.

One collaborating source in Seattle enrolled patients during active infection and followed them longitudinally through the course of disease. The collaborating institutions used their own protocols to collect whole blood in K2EDTA tubes. For TCRbeta analysis, collaborators shipped samples in one of three forms: frozen whole blood, isolated PBMCs, or DNA extracted from either of those sample types. The CDR3 goes from the cysteine to the phenylalanine over 16 residues. Only the CDR3 part of the read is kept: 48 bases, read in frame from the first base. The germline V and J ends show losses of 0 bases and 5 bases respectively, and no gene match explains 8 bases of the junction. The germline V gene supplies CDR1 SGHDT and CDR2 YYEEEE. With respect to this clone: The antigen it recognizes is unknown. It has no much larger one-base neighbor in the sample; base qualities were not kept.

TCRbeta CDR3 regions were amplified from genomic DNA using the immunoSEQ Assay, a bias-controlled multiplex PCR. In the original analysis: Within the assay, amplification of reference gene primers was used to estimate how many nucleated cells each sample contained. Sequence reads were collapsed and filtered to measure the absolute abundance of every unique TCRbeta CDR3 rearrangement. For each sample, productive Simpson clonality was calculated by taking the square root of Simpson's diversity index across productive rearrangements. Drawn from immuneACCESS, this table holds only the in-frame rearrangements with V and J called that TCRdb kept. Clones are partly lost; checked studies trace under half to an unresolved V gene and leave the rest unexplained. The V and J calls and clone size come from that table; D and trimming were worked out from the DNA. The sample data list roughly 300,000 clones, and less than 85% of these were observed just once. The top ten clonotypes cover more than 1.4% of the sample.

Sequenced material: peripheral blood. The chain is made from TRBV5-6 and TRBJ2-5, with 9 middle bases fitting TRBD1. The sequence came from a human donor with COVID-19, enrolled during active disease. The donor label of this sample is uncertain. For the CDR3, the sequence is CASSLGTGQGRETQYF. The nucleotide sequence is TGTGCCAGCAGCTTGGGGACTGGACAGGGGAGGGAGACCCAGTACTTC.